This TCR beta chain is drawn from a study of cytomegalovirus exposure and HLA in healthy donors. Both 60 Vbeta primers and 13 Jbeta primers went into the PCR. Only in-frame clones appear in the TCRdb table, and some are missing; sequencing was by immunoSEQ multiplex PCR. The table lists approximately 190,000 clones, approximately 70% of them singletons. Per germline, CDR1 SNHLY and CDR2 FYNNEI. The CDR3 sequence is 13 residues long. V lost 6 bases and J 1 base, leaving 10 bases between the germline ends. Study-wide findings and caveats: Within a later analysis, the majority of CMV-associated TCR beta chains appeared HLA-restricted.

Healthy bone marrow donors formed the donor group. Turning to this clone: Antigen specificity is unknown.

The sequencing sample was made of PBMCs. V usage is TRBV2 and J usage is TRBJ2-7; D uncertain. The receptor was derived from a man aged 35-49 years in good health and CMV-seropositive. The CDR3 DNA reads as TGTGCCAGCAGATTGACTCTTTCCTACGAGCAGTACTTC. This codes for CASRLTLSYEQYF. The whole variable domain, remainder taken from reference TRBV2 and TRBJ2-7, is EPEVTQTPSHQVTQMGQEVILRCVPISNHLYFYWYRQILGQKVEFLVSFYNNEISEKSEIFDDQFSVERPDGSNFTLKIRSTKLEDSAMYFCASRLTLSYEQYFGPGTRLTVT.